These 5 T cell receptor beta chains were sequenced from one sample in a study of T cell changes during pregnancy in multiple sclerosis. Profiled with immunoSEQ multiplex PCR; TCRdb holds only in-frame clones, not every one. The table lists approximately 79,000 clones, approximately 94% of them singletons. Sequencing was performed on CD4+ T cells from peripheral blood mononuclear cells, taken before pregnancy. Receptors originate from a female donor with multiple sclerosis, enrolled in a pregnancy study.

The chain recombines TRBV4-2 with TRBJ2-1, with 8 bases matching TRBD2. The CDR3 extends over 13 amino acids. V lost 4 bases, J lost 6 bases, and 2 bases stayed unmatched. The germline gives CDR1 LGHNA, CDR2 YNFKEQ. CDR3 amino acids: CASSPGGGNEQFF. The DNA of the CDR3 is TGTGCCAGCAGCCCGGGGGGGGGCAATGAGCAGTTCTTC.

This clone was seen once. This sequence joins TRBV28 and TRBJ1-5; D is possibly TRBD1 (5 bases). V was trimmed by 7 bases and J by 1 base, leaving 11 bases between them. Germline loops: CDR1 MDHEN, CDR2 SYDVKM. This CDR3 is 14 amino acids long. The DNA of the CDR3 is TGTGCCAGCACTCAGGAGGGGAGCAATCAGCCCCAGCATTTT. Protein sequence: CASTQEGSNQPQHF.

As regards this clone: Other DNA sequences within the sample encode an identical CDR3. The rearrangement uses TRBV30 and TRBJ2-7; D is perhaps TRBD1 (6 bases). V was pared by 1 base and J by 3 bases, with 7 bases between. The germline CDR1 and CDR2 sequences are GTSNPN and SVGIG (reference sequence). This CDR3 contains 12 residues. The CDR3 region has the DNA TGTGCCTGGAGTGGCAGGGGCTACGAGCAGTACTTC. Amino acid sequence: CAWSGRGYEQYF. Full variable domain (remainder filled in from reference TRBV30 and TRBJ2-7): SQTIHQWPATLVQPVGSPLSLECTVEGTSNPNLYWYRQAAGRGLQLLFYSVGIGQISSEVPQNLSASRPQDRQFILSSKKLLLSDSGFYLCAWSGRGYEQYFGPGTRLTVT.

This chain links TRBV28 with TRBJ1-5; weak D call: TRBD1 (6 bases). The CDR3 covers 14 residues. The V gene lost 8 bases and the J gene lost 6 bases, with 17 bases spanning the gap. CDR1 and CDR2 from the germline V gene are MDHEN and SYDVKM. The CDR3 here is CASWQAGAGQPQHF. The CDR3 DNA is TGTGCCAGCTGGCAGGCAGGGGCAGGTCAGCCCCAGCATTTT.

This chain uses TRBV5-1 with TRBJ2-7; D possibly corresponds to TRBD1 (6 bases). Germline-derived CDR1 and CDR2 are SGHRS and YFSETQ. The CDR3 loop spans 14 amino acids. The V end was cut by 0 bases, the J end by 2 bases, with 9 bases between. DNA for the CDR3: TGCGCCAGCAGCTTGGCAGGGGAGCCCTACGAGCAGTACTTC. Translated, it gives CASSLAGEPYEQYF.